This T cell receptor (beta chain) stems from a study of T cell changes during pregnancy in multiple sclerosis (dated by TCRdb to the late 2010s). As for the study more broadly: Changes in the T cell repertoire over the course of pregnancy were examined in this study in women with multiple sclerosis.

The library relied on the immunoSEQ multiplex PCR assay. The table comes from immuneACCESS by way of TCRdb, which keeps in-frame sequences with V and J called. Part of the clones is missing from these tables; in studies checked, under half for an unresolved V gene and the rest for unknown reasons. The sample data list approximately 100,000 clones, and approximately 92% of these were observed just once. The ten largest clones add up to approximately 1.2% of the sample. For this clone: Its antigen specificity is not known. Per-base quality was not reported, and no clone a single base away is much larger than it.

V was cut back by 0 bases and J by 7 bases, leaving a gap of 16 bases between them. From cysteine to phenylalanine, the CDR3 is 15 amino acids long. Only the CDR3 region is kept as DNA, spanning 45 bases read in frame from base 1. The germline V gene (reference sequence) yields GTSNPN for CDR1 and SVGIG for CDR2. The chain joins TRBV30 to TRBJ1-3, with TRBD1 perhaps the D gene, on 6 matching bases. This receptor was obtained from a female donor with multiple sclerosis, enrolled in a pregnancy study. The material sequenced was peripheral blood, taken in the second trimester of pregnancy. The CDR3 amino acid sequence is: CAWSVGLGARNTIYF. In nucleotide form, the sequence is TGTGCCTGGAGTGTGGGGTTGGGGGCCAGGAACACCATATATTTT.